The TCR beta chain under discussion was sequenced for a study of cytomegalovirus exposure and HLA in healthy donors. Study results and caveats: It was reported in a later analysis that an Asian-associated ancestry cluster showed fewer N-insertions than the roughly 660-donor mean. When analyzed later, a missense DCLRE1C variant was found to be linked to TCR beta V- and J-gene trimming.

In regard to this clone: The antigen remains unidentified.

The junction had 6 bases not matched to a gene; V was cut back by 9 bases and J by 1 base. Looked up from germline, CDR1 is ENHRY and CDR2 is SYGVKD. The CDR3 totals 14 residues. Amplification used 60 Vbeta primers and 13 Jbeta primers. Profiled with immunoSEQ multiplex PCR; TCRdb holds only in-frame clones, not every one. The sample lists 85,000 to 100,000 clones, around 80% occurring once. The sequence was collected from a man aged 25 to 40 in good health and CMV-seronegative. The V call is TRBV10-3, the J call TRBJ2-3, with 8 bases that match TRBD2. Sequencing was done on a sample of PBMCs. Here the CDR3 reads CAIRAGGGTDTQYF. The CDR3, as DNA: TGTGCCATACGGGCGGGGGGAGGCACAGATACGCAGTATTTT.